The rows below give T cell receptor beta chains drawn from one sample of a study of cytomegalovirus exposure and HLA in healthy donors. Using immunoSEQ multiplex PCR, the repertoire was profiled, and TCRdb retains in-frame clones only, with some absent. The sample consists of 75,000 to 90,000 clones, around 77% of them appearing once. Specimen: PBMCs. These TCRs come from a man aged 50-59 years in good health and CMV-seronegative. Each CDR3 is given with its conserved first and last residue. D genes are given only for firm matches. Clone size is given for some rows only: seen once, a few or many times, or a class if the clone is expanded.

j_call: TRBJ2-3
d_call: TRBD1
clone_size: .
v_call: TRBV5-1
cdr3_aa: CASSLWDRGTDTQYF
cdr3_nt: TGCGCCAGCAGCTTGTGGGACAGGGGCACAGATACGCAGTATTTT

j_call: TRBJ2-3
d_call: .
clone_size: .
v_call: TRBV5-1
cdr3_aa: CASSQDTSTDTQYF
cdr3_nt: TGCGCCAGCAGCCAGGACACTAGCACAGATACGCAGTATTTT

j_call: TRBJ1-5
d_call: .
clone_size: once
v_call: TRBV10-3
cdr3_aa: CATTRGSNQPQHF
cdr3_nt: TGTGCCACCACAAGGGGAAGCAATCAGCCCCAGCATTTT

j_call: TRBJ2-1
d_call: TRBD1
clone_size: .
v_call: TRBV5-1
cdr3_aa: CASSLGADRVSYNEQFF
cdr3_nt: TGCGCCAGCAGCTTGGGGGCGGACAGGGTTTCCTACAATGAGCAGTTCTTC

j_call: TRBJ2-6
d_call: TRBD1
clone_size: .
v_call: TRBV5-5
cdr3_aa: CASRQRPGTGDSGANVLTF
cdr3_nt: TGTGCCAGCAGACAACGACCCGGGACAGGGGACTCTGGGGCCAACGTCCTGACTTTC

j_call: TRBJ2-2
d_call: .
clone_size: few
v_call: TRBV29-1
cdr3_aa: CSARNTGELFF
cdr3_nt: TGCAGCGCCAGAAACACCGGGGAGCTGTTTTTT

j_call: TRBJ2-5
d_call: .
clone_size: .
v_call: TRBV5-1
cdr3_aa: CASSPGGETQYF
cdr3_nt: TGCGCCAGCAGTCCCGGGGGAGAGACCCAGTACTTC

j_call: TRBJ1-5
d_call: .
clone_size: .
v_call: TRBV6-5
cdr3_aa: CASSYVRGPNQPQHF
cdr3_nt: TGTGCCAGCAGTTATGTCCGAGGTCCCAATCAGCCCCAGCATTTT

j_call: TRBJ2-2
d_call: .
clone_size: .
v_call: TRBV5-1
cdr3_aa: CASSPTRRSGTGELFF
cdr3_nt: TGCGCCAGCAGCCCGACTAGACGTTCAGGCACCGGGGAGCTGTTTTTT

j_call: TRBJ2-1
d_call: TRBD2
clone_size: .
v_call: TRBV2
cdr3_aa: CASSEGGGDNEQFF
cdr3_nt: TGTGCCAGCAGTGAGGGTGGGGGGGACAATGAGCAGTTCTTC

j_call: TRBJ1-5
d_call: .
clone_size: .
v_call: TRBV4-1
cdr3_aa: CASSQGGGQPQHF
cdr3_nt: TGCGCCAGCAGCCAAGGCGGGGGGCAGCCCCAGCATTTT

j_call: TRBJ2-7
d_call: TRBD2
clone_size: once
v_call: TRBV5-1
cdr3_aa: CASSKPGLAGGPYEQYF
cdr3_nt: TGCGCCAGCAGCAAACCGGGACTAGCGGGGGGGCCCTACGAGCAGTACTTC

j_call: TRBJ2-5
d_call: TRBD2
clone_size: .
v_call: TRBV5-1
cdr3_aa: CASSSGLAYQETQYF
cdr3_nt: TGCGCCAGCAGCTCCGGACTAGCCTACCAAGAGACCCAGTACTTC

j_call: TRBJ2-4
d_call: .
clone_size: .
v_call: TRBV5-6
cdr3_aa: CASSIRERIQNIQYF
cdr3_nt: TGTGCCAGCAGCATTAGGGAGCGGATCCAAAACATTCAGTACTTC

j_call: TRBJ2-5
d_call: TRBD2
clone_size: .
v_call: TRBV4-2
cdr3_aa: CASSLSTSGGAAETQYF
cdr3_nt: TGTGCCAGCAGCCTTTCGACTAGCGGGGGGGCCGCAGAGACCCAGTACTTC

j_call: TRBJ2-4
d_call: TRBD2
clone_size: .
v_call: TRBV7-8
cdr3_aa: CASSLAETGLVPLAKNIQYF
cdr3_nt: TGTGCCAGCAGCTTAGCGGAAACGGGACTAGTTCCCTTAGCCAAAAACATTCAGTACTTC

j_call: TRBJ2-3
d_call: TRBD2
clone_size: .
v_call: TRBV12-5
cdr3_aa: CASGLITTSGSDTQYF
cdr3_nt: TGTGCTAGTGGTTTGATTACGACTAGCGGATCGGATACGCAGTATTTT

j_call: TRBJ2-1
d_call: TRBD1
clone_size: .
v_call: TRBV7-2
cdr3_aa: CASSTAPTGGNEQFF
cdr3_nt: TGTGCCAGCAGCACCGCGCCGACAGGGGGCAATGAGCAGTTCTTC

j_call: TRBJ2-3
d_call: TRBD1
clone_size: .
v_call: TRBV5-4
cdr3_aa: CASSSDRERSYGDTQYF
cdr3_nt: TGTGCCAGCAGTTCGGACAGGGAGAGAAGTTATGGAGATACGCAGTATTTT

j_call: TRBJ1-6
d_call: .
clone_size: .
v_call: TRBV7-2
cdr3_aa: CASSMRGSNSPLHF
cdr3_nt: TGTGCCAGCAGCATGAGAGGTTCGAATTCACCCCTCCACTTT

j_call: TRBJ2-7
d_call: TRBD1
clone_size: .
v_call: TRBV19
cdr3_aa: CASSIARGFSYEQYF
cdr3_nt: TGTGCCAGTAGTATTGCCAGGGGGTTCTCCTACGAGCAGTACTTC

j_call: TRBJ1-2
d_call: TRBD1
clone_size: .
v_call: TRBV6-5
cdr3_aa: CASSSGPKTGDYGYTF
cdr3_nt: TGTGCCAGCAGTTCCGGACCCAAAACAGGGGACTATGGCTACACCTTC

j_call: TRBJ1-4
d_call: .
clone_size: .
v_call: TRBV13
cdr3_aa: CASSGYRAVNQKLFF
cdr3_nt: TGTGCCAGCAGCGGGTACAGGGCGGTCAACCAAAAACTGTTTTTT

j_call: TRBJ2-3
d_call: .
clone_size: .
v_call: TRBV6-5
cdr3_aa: CASSPQANTDTQYF
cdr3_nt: TGTGCCAGCAGTCCTCAGGCGAACACAGATACGCAGTATTTT

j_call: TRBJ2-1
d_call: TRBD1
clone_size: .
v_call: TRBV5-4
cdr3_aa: CASRTRQGSSNEQFF
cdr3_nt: TGTGCCAGCAGAACGCGACAGGGATCGAGCAATGAGCAGTTCTTC

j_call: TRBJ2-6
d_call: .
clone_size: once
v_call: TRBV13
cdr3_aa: CASSLIQGSSGANVLTF
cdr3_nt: TGTGCCAGCAGCTTAATCCAGGGGAGTTCCGGGGCCAACGTCCTGACTTTC

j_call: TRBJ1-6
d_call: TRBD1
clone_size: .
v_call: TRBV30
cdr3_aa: CAWTNGGQGDEALHF
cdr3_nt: TGTGCCTGGACGAATGGGGGACAGGGAGATGAGGCCCTCCACTTT

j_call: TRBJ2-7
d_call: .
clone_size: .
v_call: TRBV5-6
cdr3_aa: CASSLGLPANEQYF
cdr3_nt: TGTGCCAGCAGCCTCGGACTGCCAGCAAATGAGCAGTACTTC

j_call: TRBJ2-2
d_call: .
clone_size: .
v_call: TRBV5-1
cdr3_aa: CASSLEPREGTGELFF
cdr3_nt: TGCGCCAGCAGCTTGGAGCCTAGAGAGGGCACCGGGGAGCTGTTTTTT

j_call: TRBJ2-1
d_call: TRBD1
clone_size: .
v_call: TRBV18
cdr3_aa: CASSRPGQGSYNEQFF
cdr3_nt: TGTGCCAGCTCACGCCCGGGACAGGGTTCCTACAATGAGCAGTTCTTC

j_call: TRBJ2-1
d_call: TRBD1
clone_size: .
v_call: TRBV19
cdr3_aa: CASSQGAVRGNEQFF
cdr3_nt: TGTGCCAGTAGCCAGGGGGCGGTGCGTGGCAATGAGCAGTTCTTC

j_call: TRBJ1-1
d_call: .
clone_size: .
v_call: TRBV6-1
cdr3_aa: CASSSRRGGNTEAFF
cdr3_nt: TGTGCCAGCAGTTCCCGTAGAGGCGGGAACACTGAAGCTTTCTTT

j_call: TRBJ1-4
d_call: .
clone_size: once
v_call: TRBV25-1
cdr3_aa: CASSERPGIEKLFF
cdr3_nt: TGTGCCAGCAGTGAAAGGCCGGGAATTGAAAAACTGTTTTTT

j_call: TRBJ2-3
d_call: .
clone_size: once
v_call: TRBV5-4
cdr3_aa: CASSEDYVLDTQYF
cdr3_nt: TGTGCCAGCAGCGAGGACTATGTATTAGATACGCAGTATTTT

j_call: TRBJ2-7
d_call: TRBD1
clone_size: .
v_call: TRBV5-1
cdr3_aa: CAGSLGTGDTYEQYF
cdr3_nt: TGCGCCGGCAGCTTGGGGACAGGGGATACCTACGAGCAGTACTTC

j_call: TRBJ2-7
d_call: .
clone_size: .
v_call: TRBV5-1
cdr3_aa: CASRGLETYEQYF
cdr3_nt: TGCGCCAGCAGGGGGCTCGAAACCTACGAGCAGTACTTC

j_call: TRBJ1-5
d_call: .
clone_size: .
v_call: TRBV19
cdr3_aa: CASSIGTGNQPQHF
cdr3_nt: TGTGCCAGTAGTATAGGGACGGGGAATCAGCCCCAGCATTTT

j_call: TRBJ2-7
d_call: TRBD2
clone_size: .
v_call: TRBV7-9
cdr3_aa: CSSSRGLAGGLYEQYF
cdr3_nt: TGTTCCAGCAGCCGAGGACTAGCGGGGGGACTCTACGAGCAGTACTTC

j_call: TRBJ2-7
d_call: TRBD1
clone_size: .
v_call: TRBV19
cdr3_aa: CASSRDRNYEQYF
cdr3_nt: TGTGCCAGTAGTAGGGACAGGAACTACGAGCAGTACTTC

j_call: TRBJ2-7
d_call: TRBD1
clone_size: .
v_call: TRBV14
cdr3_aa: CASSASGTGSWEQYF
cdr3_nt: TGTGCCAGCAGCGCGTCCGGGACAGGGTCTTGGGAGCAGTACTTC

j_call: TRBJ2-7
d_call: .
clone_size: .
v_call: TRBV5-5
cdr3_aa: CASSSSMLVYEQYF
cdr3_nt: TGTGCCAGCAGCTCGTCCATGTTAGTATACGAGCAGTACTTC

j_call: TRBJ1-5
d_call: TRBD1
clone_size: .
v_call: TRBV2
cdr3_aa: CASSGGDRANQPQHF
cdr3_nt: TGTGCCAGCAGTGGGGGCGACAGGGCCAATCAGCCCCAGCATTTT

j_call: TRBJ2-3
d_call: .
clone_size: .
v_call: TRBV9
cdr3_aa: CASTAGGTDTQYF
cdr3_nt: TGTGCCAGCACCGCCGGGGGTACAGATACGCAGTATTTT

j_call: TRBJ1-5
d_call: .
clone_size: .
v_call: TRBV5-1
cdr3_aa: CASSLTGNQPQHF
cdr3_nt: TGCGCCAGCAGCTTAACAGGGAATCAGCCCCAGCATTTT

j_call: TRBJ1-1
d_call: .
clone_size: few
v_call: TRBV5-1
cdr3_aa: CASSFTPGSTEAFF
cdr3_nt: TGCGCCAGCAGCTTTACTCCGGGGTCCACTGAAGCTTTCTTT

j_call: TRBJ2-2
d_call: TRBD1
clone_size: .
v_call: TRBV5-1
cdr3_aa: CASSNRGDTGELFF
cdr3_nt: TGCGCCAGCAGCAACAGGGGAGACACCGGGGAGCTGTTTTTT

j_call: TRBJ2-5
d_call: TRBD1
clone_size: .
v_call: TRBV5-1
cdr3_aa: CASSLGGTGRRTETQYF
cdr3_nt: TGCGCCAGCAGCTTGGGGGGGACAGGCAGGAGGACAGAGACCCAGTACTTC

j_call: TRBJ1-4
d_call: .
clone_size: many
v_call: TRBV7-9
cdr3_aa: CASSFFGGNEKLFF
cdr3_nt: TGTGCCAGCAGCTTTTTTGGAGGGAATGAAAAACTGTTTTTT

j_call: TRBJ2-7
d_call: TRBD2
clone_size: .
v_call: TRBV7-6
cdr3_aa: CASSGRALAHEQYF
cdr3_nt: TGTGCCAGCAGCGGGAGGGCTTTAGCTCACGAGCAGTACTTC

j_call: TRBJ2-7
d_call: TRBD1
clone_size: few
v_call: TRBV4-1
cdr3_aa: CASSDRDRDYEQYF
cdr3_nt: TGCGCCAGCAGCGACCGGGACAGGGACTACGAGCAGTACTTC

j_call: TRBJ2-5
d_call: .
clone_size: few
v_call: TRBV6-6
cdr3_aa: CASKRAGGIETQYF
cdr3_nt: TGTGCCAGTAAGCGGGCAGGGGGGATTGAGACCCAGTACTTC

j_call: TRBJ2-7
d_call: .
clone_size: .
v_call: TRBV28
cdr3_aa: CASSLSGYEQYF
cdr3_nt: TGTGCCAGCAGTTTATCCGGTTACGAGCAGTACTTC

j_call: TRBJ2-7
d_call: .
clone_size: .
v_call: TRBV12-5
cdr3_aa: CASARDSREEQYF
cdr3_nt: TGTGCTAGTGCTCGGGACTCCCGGGAGGAGCAGTACTTC